A selection of T cell receptor beta chains follows, all from one sample in a study of T cells in Graves' hyperthyroidism and ophthalmopathy. TCRdb reprocessed the multiplex PCR reads with MiXCR, giving one entry per CDR3 protein. The sample has about half a million distinct CDR3 sequences, approximately 16% seen once. The source material was blood. These receptors all stem from a woman aged 30 to 39 with Graves' ophthalmopathy. Both conserved end residues are part of each CDR3. D genes are given only for firm matches. The size entry is marked missing in some rows and otherwise reads once, few, many or a size class.

v_gene	d_gene	j_gene	abundance	CDR3nt	CDR3aa
TRBV5-5	NA	TRBJ1-1	NA	TGTGCCAGCAGCTCTCAGGGCCCGGCGGATGCTTTCTTT	CASSSQGPADAFF
TRBV14	NA	TRBJ2-5	NA	TGTGCCAGCAGCCAGGGCGAAGGTGGAAGGTCGCGTCGGGAGACCCAGTACTTC	CASSQGEGGRSRRETQYF
TRBV28	NA	TRBJ1-4	NA	TGTGCCAGCAGTGAAGACAGGCGTCCTAATGAAAAACTGTTTTTT	CASSEDRRPNEKLFF
TRBV13	TRBD2	TRBJ2-1	NA	TGTGCCAGCAGCTTCTGGGGACTAGCGGGAGGGCCGAGCTCCTACAATGAGCAGTTCTTC	CASSFWGLAGGPSSYNEQFF
TRBV28	TRBD2	TRBJ2-7	many	TGTGCCAGCAGTTTGCGGACTAGCGGGGGCTCCTACGAGCAGTACTTC	CASSLRTSGGSYEQYF
TRBV7-9	NA	TRBJ2-5	NA	TGTGCCAGCAGCTCCAGGACGGGCGAGACAGAGACCCAGTACTTC	CASSSRTGETETQYF
TRBV12-3/TRBV12-4	NA	TRBJ2-1	many	TGTGCCAGCAGGTGGGGGCAGGATGAGCAGTTCTTC	CASRWGQDEQFF
TRBV4-1	TRBD2	TRBJ2-1	few	TGCGCCAGCAGCCTATTTAGCGGGAGGGCCGTTTACAATGAGCAGTTCTTC	CASSLFSGRAVYNEQFF
TRBV2	NA	TRBJ2-5	many	TGTGCCAGCATAAACCCTCTCCGGCAAGAGACCCAGTACTTC	CASINPLRQETQYF
TRBV20-1	TRBD2	TRBJ2-4	many	TGCAGTGCGGAAGGAAGGACTAGCGGGAGTCGTTTAAACATTCAGTACTTC	CSAEGRTSGSRLNIQYF
TRBV24-1	NA	TRBJ1-2	many	TGTGCCACCAGTGATGAGGACGGGAGGTATGGCTACACCTTC	CATSDEDGRYGYTF
TRBV7-2	NA	TRBJ1-2	few	TGTGCCAGCAGCTTTTTAACCCTGGGGATGTCAGCTGATGGCTACACCTTC	CASSFLTLGMSADGYTF
TRBV11-2	NA	TRBJ2-3	many	TGTGCCAGCAGCTTAGGAGCTAGAACAGATACGCAGTATTTT	CASSLGARTDTQYF
TRBV6-2/TRBV6-3	TRBD1	TRBJ1-5	NA	TGTGCCAGCAGTTACAGGACAACAGGGGGCGTTGGTCAGCCCCAGCATTTT	CASSYRTTGGVGQPQHF
TRBV15	TRBD1	TRBJ2-3	few	TGTGCCACCACCCCGGACAGGGGGACAGATACGCAGTATTTT	CATTPDRGTDTQYF
TRBV27	TRBD2	TRBJ2-1	few	TGTGCCAGCAGTTCCTTAGCGGGAGTCTACAATGAGCAGTTCTTC	CASSSLAGVYNEQFF
TRBV5-1	NA	TRBJ2-7	many	TGCGCCAGCAGCAATGGAGGCGGAGAGCAGTACTTC	CASSNGGGEQYF
TRBV27	NA	TRBJ2-7	few	TGTGCCAGCAGTCCCGGACCCGTTTGGTACGAGCAGTACTTC	CASSPGPVWYEQYF
TRBV7-6	NA	TRBJ2-7	many	TGTGCCAGCAGCTTACACGGGAGAGGCGAGCAGTACTTC	CASSLHGRGEQYF
TRBV28	NA	TRBJ2-5	many	TGTGCCAGCAGTTTAACGACAGTGGGGCAAGAGACCCAGTACTTC	CASSLTTVGQETQYF
TRBV19	NA	TRBJ2-3	NA	TGTGCCAGTAGTATCCCGGGTTCAGATACGCAGTATTTT	CASSIPGSDTQYF
TRBV3-1	NA	TRBJ2-5	many	TGTGCCAGCAGCCAAGCAGGGGCCCAAGAGACCCAGTACTTC	CASSQAGAQETQYF
TRBV20-1	TRBD2	TRBJ2-1	many	TGCAGTGCACCCGGGACTAGTTCCTACAATGAGCAGTTCTTC	CSAPGTSSYNEQFF
TRBV10-3	TRBD2	TRBJ2-7	many	TGTGCCATCAGTGCGACCGGGACTAGCGGGGGACCCTACGAGCAGTACTTC	CAISATGTSGGPYEQYF
TRBV6-2/TRBV6-3	NA	TRBJ1-5	once	TGTGCCAGCAGCTCCGACAAGAGATATAGCAATCAGCCCCAGCATTTT	CASSSDKRYSNQPQHF
TRBV20-1	NA	TRBJ2-7	NA	TGCAGTGCTAGAGATGATCGGGAGAGTATTTACGAGCAGTACTTC	CSARDDRESIYEQYF
TRBV6-2/TRBV6-3	TRBD2	TRBJ2-4	few	TGTGCCAGCAGTCCAACTCCGACTAGCATAAAAAACATTCAGTACTTC	CASSPTPTSIKNIQYF
TRBV28	TRBD2	TRBJ2-7	many	TGTGCCAGCAGGCAAGGCGGGAGGACCTACGAGCAGTACTTC	CASRQGGRTYEQYF
TRBV5-1	NA	TRBJ2-3	NA	TGCGCCAGCAGCTGGGGACCGAAAAGCACAGATACGCAGTATTTT	CASSWGPKSTDTQYF
TRBV27	NA	TRBJ2-5	many	TGTGCCAGCAGCCAGGAGGCGGGAGAGACCCAGTACTTC	CASSQEAGETQYF